This TCR beta chain was identified during a study of cytomegalovirus exposure and HLA in healthy donors. Study as a whole: The same platform as the 500 to 700 first-cohort repertoires was used for the 130 or so validation repertoires, a later analysis reported. Study outcomes and limitations: The finding came from a later analysis; first-cohort TCR clusters tended to co-occur in the 120 or so validation repertoires.

TCRdb's copy holds only in-frame clones and misses some; the assay was immunoSEQ multiplex PCR. The data hold 43,000 or so clones, with approximately 90% observed a single time. CDR3 length: 15 residues. The trim removed 5 bases at V and 3 bases at J, leaving 6 bases unmatched. Germline V CDR1 and CDR2: SGHVS, FNYEAQ. In its sample, this clone was seen once. Its target is not known. The chain recombines TRBV7-6 with TRBJ2-7, with TRBD1 matching 11 bases. The receptor was isolated from a man aged 18 to 30 in good health and CMV-seronegative. The sequenced sample consisted of PBMCs. The CDR3 spells CASSPGTGGLYEQYF. Here the CDR3 DNA reads TGTGCCAGCAGCCCTGGGACAGGGGGTCTCTACGAGCAGTACTTC.